This paragraph reports one T cell receptor (beta chain). Its antigen specificity is not known. Per-base qualities were not stored, and no clone one base away is much larger. This record belongs to a study of radiation and T cells in renal cell carcinoma (TCRdb year 2020). In the study overall: The samples were obtained from a clinical trial, where primary renal cell carcinomas were treated with 15 Gy stereotactic body radiation therapy and then removed by nephrectomy 4 weeks afterward. A total of around 50 samples underwent TCR beta sequencing, made up of about 25 tumors and around 27 peripheral blood samples. In the 53 samples combined, some 4,000,000 unique CDR3 nucleotide sequences were found, encoding 2 million to 3 million unique CDR3 amino acid sequences. Broader findings and caveats from the paper: An increase in top tumor clonotypes in blood was observed from baseline to 2 weeks post-radiation, followed by contraction by 4 weeks, which was taken to suggest transient expansion of tumor-resident clones. With a single-armed trial design, the study had no way to address how radiation dose or scheduling affects the TCR repertoire. Changes in the blood repertoire were not tracked past 4 weeks after treatment. Because pretreatment tumor biopsies were not available, the baseline intratumoral presence of clonotypes could not be determined.

From its cysteine to its phenylalanine, the CDR3 spans 14 amino acids. The kept DNA is CDR3 alone, 42 bases in frame from the first base. V was cut back by 5 bases and J by 4 bases, leaving a gap of 12 bases between them. The germline V gene encodes CDR1 MNHNS and CDR2 SASEGT. TCR beta libraries were generated from genomic DNA with the immunoSEQ kit, following the manufacturer's recommendations. To prepare the libraries, a first multiplex PCR with proprietary primers was run, followed by a second PCR that added unique barcodes, and a bead cleanup was done after each round. Each sample batch included a kit-provided positive control reaction and a negative control reaction. The final libraries were assessed on an Agilent 4200 TapeStation D1000 ScreenTape, pooled by volume, and quantified by qPCR. Sequencing ran on an Illumina NextSeq500 with a MidOutput 150-cycle cartridge, using 156 Read1 and 15 Index1 cycles with kit custom primers. The pooled library was loaded at 0.9 to 1 pM with a 20% PhiX control spike-in. On the authors' methods: The vendor-processed data were analyzed in R, and a clonotype was defined as all T cells that share the same CDR3 nucleotide sequence. For clone abundance analyses, frequencies were normalized to the 10,000 most abundant clones in each sample. Before analysis, public T cell clones were removed, and these numbered fewer than six per sample on average. Tumor-enriched and baseline blood-enriched clonotypes were defined by at least a 32-fold difference in abundance between compartments. Clonotypes expanded or contracted between blood time points were identified with a beta-binomial differential abundance model. Tumor-blood repertoire similarity was measured with the Baroni-Urbani and Buser coefficient, and group comparisons used two-tailed Wilcoxon tests in R. As stored in TCRdb, this immuneACCESS dataset retains in-frame rearrangements with V and J assigned. A fraction of the clones does not appear; measured against another copy, unresolved V genes explain less than half of the discrepancy, and the remainder lacks a known reason. That table gives V, J and clone size, and the DNA gave D and trimming. The sample table shows roughly 130,000 clones, and more than 70% are seen once. In total, the top ten clones hold approximately 6% of the sample.

Interpreted using the paper, the time point label stands for: blood 2 weeks post-SBRT. What this sample's treatment or condition label stands for: 15 Gy SBRT to primary tumor, nephrectomy 4 weeks later. To follow tumor-enriched clonotypes, serial peripheral blood was collected from radiation-treated patients at baseline and at 2 weeks and 4 weeks after SBRT. All patients had renal cell carcinoma with clear cell pathology. Genomic DNA for TCR sequencing was prepared using the QIAamp DNA Blood Mini Kit (Qiagen). Samples were included in the analyses only if all quality control checks were passed. This TCR was sampled from a woman in her 70s with renal cell carcinoma. The sample was blood, taken from a patient whose treatment included radiotherapy and nephrectomy. The chain is made from TRBV6-1 and TRBJ1-5; a confident D gene designation cannot be given. The DNA sequence is given as TGTGCCAGCAGTAAAGACGGGAATAATCAGCCCCAGCATTTT. The encoded protein is CASSKDGNNQPQHF.